These 11 T cell receptor beta chains share one sample of origin, sequenced in a study of blood T cell repertoires in COVID-19. Clones were read by immunoSEQ multiplex PCR, and TCRdb kept only the in-frame ones, dropping some. The repertoire has about 100,000 clones, around 87% of them found once; the top ten carry 5.2%. Sequencing input: peripheral blood. The receptors here all came from a woman aged 45-60 years with COVID-19, enrolled during active disease.

This clone was seen only once. The chain has TRBV6-4 and TRBJ1-2; TRBD1 matches at 8 bases. V lost 6 bases to trimming and J lost 6 bases; unmatched junction nucleotides: 3. Germline V CDR1 and CDR2: MRHNA, SNTAGT. The CDR3 covers 12 residues. DNA for the CDR3: TGTGCCAGCAGACAGGGGGAGGATGGCTACACCTTC. This gives the protein CASRQGEDGYTF.

V and J are TRBV7-3 and TRBJ2-3; 7 bases match TRBD2. Germline lookup yields CDR1 SGHTA and CDR2 FQGTGA. This CDR3 is built from 14 residues. J lost 4 bases, V lost 4 bases, and 5 bases had no gene match. In DNA form, the CDR3 reads TGTGCCAGCAGCTGGACTAGTCCCCCAGATACGCAGTATTTT. As protein: CASSWTSPPDTQYF.

The V gene is TRBV6-5, the J gene TRBJ1-6; tentatively, D is TRBD1 (5 bases). The germline CDR1 and CDR2 sequences are MNHEY and SVGAGI. CDR3 size: 14 residues. The V gene lost 6 bases and the J gene lost 7 bases, with 13 bases spanning the gap. CDR3 sequence (DNA): TGTGCCAGCAGAAAAGCCCCAGGGAATTCACCCCTCCACTTT. This translates into CASRKAPGNSPLHF.

This sequence joins TRBV30 and TRBJ2-3; D might be TRBD1 (7 bases). Germline-derived CDR1 and CDR2 are GTSNPN and SVGIG (reference sequence). CDR3 size: 12 residues. V was trimmed by 5 bases and J by 6 bases, leaving 12 bases between them. CDR3: CAWAGGSDTQYF. Here the CDR3 DNA reads TGTGCCTGGGCAGGGGGGTCGGATACGCAGTATTTT.

The chain joins TRBV11-2 to TRBJ1-2; D uncertain. Germline V lookup: CDR1 SGHAT, CDR2 FQNNGV. This CDR3 is built from 13 residues. Trimming shortened V by 5 bases and J by 4 bases, and 11 bases separated the two germline ends. In DNA, the CDR3 is TGTGCCAGCAGCCTAAGTGACACCTATGGCTACACCTTC. It yields the protein CASSLSDTYGYTF.

The V call is TRBV10-3, the J call TRBJ2-5; the D is unclear. V lost 3 bases and J 2 bases, leaving 10 bases between the germline ends. CDR1 ENHRY and CDR2 SYGVKD come from the germline V gene. CDR3 length: 14 residues. The CDR3 DNA is TGTGCCATCAGTGACCCCCGCAGGCAAGAGACCCAGTACTTC. Translation gives CAISDPRRQETQYF.

The chain recombines TRBV5-1 with TRBJ1-1, with D tentatively TRBD1 (5 bases). Germline V gives CDR1 SGHRS, CDR2 YFSETQ. The CDR3 has 17 residues. Trimming removed 0 bases from V and 2 bases from J, with 17 bases in between. The CDR3 here is CASSLGPGGGPNTEAFF. In nucleotides, the CDR3 is TGCGCCAGCAGCTTGGGGCCCGGGGGAGGGCCCAACACTGAAGCTTTCTTT.

The CDR3 protein is CASSLGTLSEQFF. The CDR3 DNA follows: TGTGCCAGCAGCCTCGGGACACTCAGTGAGCAGTTCTTC. The chain recombines TRBV7-2 with TRBJ2-1, with a possible D match to TRBD1 (6 bases). CDR1 is SGHTA and CDR2 is FQGNSA in the germline V gene. This CDR3 has 13 amino acids. Trimming removed 5 bases from V and 9 bases from J, with 14 bases in between.

This clone was observed a handful of times. V usage is TRBV5-1 and J usage is TRBJ2-7; D is undetermined. Per the germline V gene, CDR1 is SGHRS and CDR2 is YFSETQ. V gave up 0 bases and J gave up 3 bases, with 4 bases separating them. This CDR3 has 12 amino acids. CDR3 amino acids: CASSLVGYEQYF. The CDR3 DNA is TGCGCCAGCAGCTTGGTCGGCTACGAGCAGTACTTC.

V is TRBV4-1 and J is TRBJ1-1; D remains unclear. The CDR3 extends over 14 amino acids. CDR1 MGHRA and CDR2 YSYEKL come from the germline V gene. V lost 0 bases and J 1 base, leaving 6 bases between the germline ends. This CDR3 reads CASSQDVRNTEAFF. CDR3 coding DNA: TGCGCCAGCAGCCAAGATGTCAGGAACACTGAAGCTTTCTTT.

The genes are TRBV6-6 and TRBJ1-1; D uncertain. The V end lost 0 bases, the J end lost 3 bases, and 8 bases lay between the germline ends. Germline V gene sequence: CDR1 MNHNY, CDR2 SVGAGI (reference sequence). The CDR3 is made up of 14 amino acids. CDR3 DNA: TGTGCCAGCAGTTACTCCCGGAGGGACACTGAAGCTTTCTTT. It is translated as CASSYSRRDTEAFF.